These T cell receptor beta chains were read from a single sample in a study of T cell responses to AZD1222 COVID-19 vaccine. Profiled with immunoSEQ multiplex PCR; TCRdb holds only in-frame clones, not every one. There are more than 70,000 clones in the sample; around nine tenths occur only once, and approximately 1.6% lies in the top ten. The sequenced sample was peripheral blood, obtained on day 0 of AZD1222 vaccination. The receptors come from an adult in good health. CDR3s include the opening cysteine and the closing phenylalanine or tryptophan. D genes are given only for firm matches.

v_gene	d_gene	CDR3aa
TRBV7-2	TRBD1	CASSLRTGNTEAFF
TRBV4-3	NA	CASRKGGGLNTEAFF
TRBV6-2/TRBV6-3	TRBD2	CASSRGGSENIQYF
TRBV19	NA	CASSMIRDRREAFF
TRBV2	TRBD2	CASSAASGYNEQFF
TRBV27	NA	CASSPEIRREVEETQYF
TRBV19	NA	CASSSQRDEKLFF
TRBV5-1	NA	CASSTGTRPGGAFF
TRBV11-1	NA	CASSSIGTAAYNEQFF
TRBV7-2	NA	CASSPMVGNIQYF
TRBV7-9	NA	CASSLTTGADTGELFF
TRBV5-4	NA	CASSNRVGQFF
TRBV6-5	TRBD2	CASSYSRAGASEQYF
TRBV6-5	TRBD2	CASGSGAGGSYEQYF
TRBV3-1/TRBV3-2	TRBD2	CASSQEVVAGNTGELFF
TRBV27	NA	CASSLKGLYTDTQYF
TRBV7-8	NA	CASSLLRGENSNQPQHF
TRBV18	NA	CASSPRGQTNTGELFF
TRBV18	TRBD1	CASSPPDRVFDGYTF
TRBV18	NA	CASSPGSVVQGYTEAFF
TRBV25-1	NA	CASSVGTYGYTF
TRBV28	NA	CASSLLYLGGEAFF
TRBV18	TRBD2	CASSPPGLAGEDEQFF
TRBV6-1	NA	CASSETVGGTDTQYF
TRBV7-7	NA	CASSSRGGELFF
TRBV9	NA	CASSPSAGEGYEQYF
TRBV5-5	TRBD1	CASRPGTGDIGPQHF
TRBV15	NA	CATSRGPGVQGEAFF
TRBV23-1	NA	CARCHPTLQETQYF
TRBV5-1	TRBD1	CASSIWTGGQETQYF
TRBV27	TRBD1	CASSRTGGGYTF
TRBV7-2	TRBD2	CASSSGLAGHNEQFF
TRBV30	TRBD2	CAWSPSGTSGLGTDTQYF
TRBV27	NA	CASRPLLGGASEQYF
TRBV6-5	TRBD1	CASSYSWTGSTDTQYF
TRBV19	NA	CASSIEGGLAPGVHNEQFF
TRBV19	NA	CASSLGHDVYEQYF
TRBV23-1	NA	CASSSGRAEFTYGYTF
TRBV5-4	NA	CASSLPGDEKLFF
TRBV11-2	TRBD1	CASSKRTGGIGELFF
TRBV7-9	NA	CASSSRASNSGNTIYF
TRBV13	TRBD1	CASSDRGICTF
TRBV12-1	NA	CASSSGTTHSYEQYF
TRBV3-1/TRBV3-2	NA	CASRMRESPLHF
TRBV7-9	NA	CASSLDRAGQFF
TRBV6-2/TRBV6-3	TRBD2	CASSYSTWTSGYSYNEQFF
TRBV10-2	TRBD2	CASRPGLAYEQYF